Each of the 20 T cell receptor beta chains below was sequenced from the same sample in a study of blood T cell repertoires in COVID-19. Profiling relied on immunoSEQ multiplex PCR, and the TCRdb table lists in-frame clones only, not all of them. In the table there are roughly 70,000 clones, about 74% of which are singletons. The specimen was peripheral blood. The receptor source for this set is a man between 65 and 80 years old with COVID-19, enrolled during active disease.

The genes are TRBV29-1 and TRBJ2-2, with TRBD2 identical over 8 bases. In germline, CDR1 is SQVTM, CDR2 ANQGSEA. The CDR3 sequence is 13 residues long. J was trimmed by 7 bases and V by 4 bases; bases with no gene match: 5. The CDR3 is CSVAAGRVGELFF. The CDR3 DNA is TGCAGCGTTGCCGCCGGGAGGGTCGGGGAGCTGTTTTTT.

This clone was observed at least ten times. This rearrangement joins TRBV28 to TRBJ2-7; weak D call: TRBD2 (6 bases). Germline CDR1 and CDR2: MDHEN and SYDVKM. V was clipped by 2 bases and J by 4 bases, with 18 bases between them. CDR3 length equals 16 residues. The CDR3 nucleotides are TGTGCCAGCAGTTTACCCCTTTACGGGAGAGGATACGAGCAGTACTTC. The encoded protein is CASSLPLYGRGYEQYF.

This chain links TRBV7-2 with TRBJ2-1; 10 bases line up with TRBD1. This CDR3 region has 15 residues. The V gene's germline CDR1 is SGHTA and CDR2 FQGNSA. V lost 5 bases, J lost 3 bases, and 4 bases stayed unmatched. For the CDR3, the DNA is TGTGCCAGCAGCCCGACAGGGGGCTTCTACAATGAGCAGTTCTTC. It translates to CASSPTGGFYNEQFF.

The J gene is TRBJ1-1, the V gene TRBV2; TRBD1 aligns across 8 bases. The CDR3 runs to 14 residues. CDR1 is SNHLY, CDR2 FYNNEI, per germline. Trimming removed 5 bases from V and 2 bases from J; junction bases left unmatched: 4. CDR3 sequence (DNA): TGTGCCAGCAGTACCGGACAGGGAAACACTGAAGCTTTCTTT. The encoded protein is CASSTGQGNTEAFF.

This chain connects TRBV6-5 to TRBJ1-2, with 11 positions matching TRBD1. This CDR3 has 15 amino acids. V gave up 5 bases and J gave up 2 bases; unmatched junction bases: 4. Germline V CDR1 and CDR2: MNHEY, SVGAGI. This CDR3 is CASSTRTGGNYGYTF. CDR3 DNA sequence: TGTGCCAGCAGTACCAGGACAGGGGGCAACTATGGCTACACCTTC.

The chain combines TRBV24-1 with TRBJ1-2; D uncertain. With 3 bases removed from V and 6 bases from J, the gap between germline ends came to 13 bases. Germline CDR1 reads KGHDR; CDR2 reads SFDVKD. The CDR3 is made up of 14 amino acids. In DNA, the CDR3 is TGTGCCACCAGTGATCCCCGGAGGCCTGATGGCTACACCTTC. It specifies CATSDPRRPDGYTF.

This clone showed up just a few times. This chain joins TRBV5-4 and TRBJ2-2, with a possible D match to TRBD2 (6 bases). Trimming pared 4 bases from V and 6 bases from J, leaving 19 bases between. This CDR3 has 16 amino acids. CDR1 and CDR2 (germline): SGHNT, YYREEE (reference sequence). The CDR3 DNA is TGTGCCAGCAGCGGCGCCGGGGGAGGCTCAGCCGGGGAGCTGTTTTTT. It codes for CASSGAGGGSAGELFF. The full variable domain, in which reference TRBV5-4 and TRBJ2-2 provide the parts outside the CDR3, is ETGVTQSPTHLIKTRGQQVTLRCSSQSGHNTVSWYQQALGQGPQFIFQYYREEENGRGNFPPRFSGLQFPNYSSELNVNALELDDSALYLCASSGAGGGSAGELFFGEGSRLTVL.

This rearrangement joins TRBV5-1 to TRBJ2-2; 11 bases fit TRBD1. Germline trimming cut 6 bases from V and 4 bases from J; bases unmatched to any gene: 11. CDR1 and CDR2 (germline): SGHRS, YFSETQ. This CDR3 has 17 residues. The CDR3 nucleotides are TGCGCCAGCACCCGGACAGGGGGCGCGGGGGGCACCGGGGAGCTGTTTTTT. It encodes CASTRTGGAGGTGELFF.

This chain connects TRBV12-3 or TRBV12-4 to TRBJ2-2; possibly TRBD1 for D (6 bases). The CDR3 extends over 13 amino acids. The V end lost 11 bases, the J end lost 5 bases, and 15 bases lay between the germline ends. In DNA form, the CDR3 reads TGTGCCGGGAACAGGGATCGAACCGGGGAGCTGTTTTTT. It translates to CAGNRDRTGELFF.

This chain connects TRBV4-2 to TRBJ2-3; D not resolved. The CDR3 is 15 amino acids. Trimming left V 1 base short and J 0 bases short, with 8 bases between. Germline-derived CDR1 and CDR2 are LGHNA and YNFKEQ. This chain's CDR3 is CASSQGYGSTDTQYF. The CDR3 region has the DNA TGTGCCAGCAGCCAAGGTTACGGTAGCACAGATACGCAGTATTTT.

The table lists this clone with a count of one. This sequence joins TRBV9 and TRBJ2-3, with 14 nucleotides matching TRBD2. J lost 2 bases, V lost 2 bases, and 13 bases had no gene match. Germline V gene lookup returns CDR1 SGDLS and CDR2 YYNGEE. This CDR3 region has 20 residues. The CDR3 coding sequence is TGTGCCAGCAGCGTGGCCGGGACTAGCGGGAGTTTAGGGAACACAGATACGCAGTATTTT. It translates to CASSVAGTSGSLGNTDTQYF.

The chain couples TRBV6-2 or TRBV6-3 to TRBJ2-2; 13 bases match TRBD2. From germline, CDR1 is MNHEY and CDR2 SVGEGT. V gave up 6 bases and J gave up 5 bases; unmatched junction bases: 18. The CDR3 has 20 residues. CDR3 loop: CASSRQTGTSGTTRTGELFF. Here the CDR3 DNA reads TGTGCCAGCAGCCGTCAGACCGGGACTAGCGGGACCACGAGGACCGGGGAGCTGTTTTTT.

The rearrangement uses TRBV4-1 and TRBJ2-1; weak D call: TRBD1 (5 bases). Germline assignment: CDR1 MGHRA and CDR2 YSYEKL. Trimming shortened V by 3 bases and J by 2 bases, and 14 bases separated the two germline ends. The CDR3 is 16 amino acids. CDR3 nucleotide sequence: TGCGCCAGCAGCCAGACAGAGAGCGAGACCTACAATGAGCAGTTCTTC. Protein product: CASSQTESETYNEQFF.

This clone was seen only a few times. The V call is TRBV5-1, the J call TRBJ2-7, with TRBD2 matching 7 bases. CDR3 size: 15 residues. Trimming cost V 0 bases and J 5 bases; bases outside gene matches: 8. Germline loops: CDR1 SGHRS, CDR2 YFSETQ. The CDR3 sequence: CASSLVIAGVDEQYF. CDR3 DNA sequence: TGCGCCAGCAGCTTGGTCATCGCGGGAGTCGACGAGCAGTACTTC.

This CDR3 is CASSQAAGNTGELFF. CDR3 nucleotides: TGCGCCAGCAGCCAAGCCGCGGGAAACACCGGGGAGCTGTTTTTT. This chain joins TRBV4-3 and TRBJ2-2, with D possibly being TRBD2 (6 bases). The germline V and J ends were trimmed by 1 base and 2 bases, with 8 bases remaining between them. The CDR3 is made up of 15 amino acids. Germline CDR1 LGHNA, CDR2 YSLEER.

The J gene is TRBJ2-2, the V gene TRBV18; 7 bases match TRBD2. The CDR3 is 15 residues long. CDR1 and CDR2 from the germline V gene are KGHSH and LQKENI. V lost 3 bases, J lost 4 bases, and 5 bases stayed unmatched. The CDR3 loop is CASSPSLARTGELFF. CDR3 sequence (DNA): TGTGCCAGCTCACCGTCACTAGCGCGCACCGGGGAGCTGTTTTTT.

The V and J genes are TRBV28 and TRBJ1-1, with D uncertain. The CDR3 totals 12 residues. Trimming took off 6 bases at V and 5 bases at J, with 10 bases between the two ends. The germline CDR1 and CDR2 sequences are MDHEN and SYDVKM. CDR3 residues: CASSPVGTEAFF. The CDR3 coding sequence is TGTGCCAGCAGCCCTGTCGGGACTGAAGCTTTCTTT.

The CDR3 DNA reads as TGTGCCACCAGCAGAGGGCAGGTTGATTCACCCCTCCACTTT. Amino acid sequence: CATSRGQVDSPLHF. The V and J genes are TRBV15 and TRBJ1-6; D remains ambiguous. Germline CDR1 LNHNV, CDR2 YYDKDF (reference sequence). The CDR3 runs to 14 residues. The ends were cut back, 1 base at V and 8 bases at J, with 9 bases in the middle.

The chain links TRBV28 to TRBJ2-7; 9 bases align to TRBD2. Germline CDR1 MDHEN, CDR2 SYDVKM. The CDR3 runs to 14 residues. J gave up 4 bases and V 1 base, and 2 bases lay outside the gene matches. The CDR3 region has the DNA TGTGCCAGCAGTTTATACGCGGGAGGGTACGAGCAGTACTTC. Translation: CASSLYAGGYEQYF.

The chain recombines TRBV28 with TRBJ1-6; TRBD1 is a possible D gene (6 bases). Germline V gene lookup returns CDR1 MDHEN and CDR2 SYDVKM. The CDR3 length is 17 residues. Trimming removed 7 bases at V and 7 bases at J, with 23 bases between. The CDR3 DNA is TGTGCCAGCACCCCTCCCGGTCAGGGGAGAAAGAATTCACCCCTCCACTTT. The encoded protein is CASTPPGQGRKNSPLHF.